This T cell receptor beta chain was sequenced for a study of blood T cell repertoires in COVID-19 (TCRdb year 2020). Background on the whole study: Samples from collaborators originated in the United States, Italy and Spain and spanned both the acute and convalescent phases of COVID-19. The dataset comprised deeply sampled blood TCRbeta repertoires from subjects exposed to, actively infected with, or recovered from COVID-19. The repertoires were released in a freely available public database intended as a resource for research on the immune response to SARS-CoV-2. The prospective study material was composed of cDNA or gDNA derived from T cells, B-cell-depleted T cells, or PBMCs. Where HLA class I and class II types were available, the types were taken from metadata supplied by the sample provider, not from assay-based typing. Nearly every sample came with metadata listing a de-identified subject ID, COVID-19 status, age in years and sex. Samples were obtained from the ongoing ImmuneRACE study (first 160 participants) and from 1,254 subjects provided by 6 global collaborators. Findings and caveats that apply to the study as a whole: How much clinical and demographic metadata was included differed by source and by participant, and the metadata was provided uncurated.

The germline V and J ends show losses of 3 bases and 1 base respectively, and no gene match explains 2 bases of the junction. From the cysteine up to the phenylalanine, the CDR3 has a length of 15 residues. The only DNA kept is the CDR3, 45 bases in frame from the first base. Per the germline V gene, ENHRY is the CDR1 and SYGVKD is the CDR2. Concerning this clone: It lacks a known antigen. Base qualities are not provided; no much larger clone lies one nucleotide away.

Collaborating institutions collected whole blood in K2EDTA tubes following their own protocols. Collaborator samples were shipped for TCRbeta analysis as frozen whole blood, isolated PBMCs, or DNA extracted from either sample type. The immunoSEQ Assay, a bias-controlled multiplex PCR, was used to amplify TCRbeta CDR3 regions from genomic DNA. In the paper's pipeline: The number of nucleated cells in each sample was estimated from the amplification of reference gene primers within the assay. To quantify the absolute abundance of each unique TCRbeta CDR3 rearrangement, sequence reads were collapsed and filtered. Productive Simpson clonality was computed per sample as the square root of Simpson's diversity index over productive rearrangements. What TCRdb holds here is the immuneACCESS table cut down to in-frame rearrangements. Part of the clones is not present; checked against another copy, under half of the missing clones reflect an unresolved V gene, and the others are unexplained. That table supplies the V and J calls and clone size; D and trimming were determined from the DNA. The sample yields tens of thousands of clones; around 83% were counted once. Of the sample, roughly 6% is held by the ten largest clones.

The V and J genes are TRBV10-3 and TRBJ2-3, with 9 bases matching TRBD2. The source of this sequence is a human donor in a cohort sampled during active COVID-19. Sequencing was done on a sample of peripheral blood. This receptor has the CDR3 CAISDVAGGTDTQYF. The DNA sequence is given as TGTGCCATCAGTGACGTAGCGGGGGGCACAGATACGCAGTATTTT.